The 28 T cell receptor beta chains below come from one sample, sequenced in a study of radiation and T cells in renal cell carcinoma. The sample's time point: blood 2 weeks post-SBRT. Sample treatment: 15 Gy SBRT to primary tumor, nephrectomy 4 weeks later. Sequencing used immunoSEQ multiplex PCR; TCRdb keeps in-frame clones, though not all of them. Of about 26,000 clones listed, about 85% are singletons. The material sequenced was blood, taken from a patient whose treatment included radiotherapy and nephrectomy. The receptor source for this set is a man aged 55 to 70 with renal cell carcinoma.

This rearrangement joins TRBV6-1 to TRBJ2-1; 7 bases fit TRBD1. This CDR3 comprises 13 residues. The germline V gene encodes CDR1 MNHNS and CDR2 SASEGT. V shed 3 bases and J 9 bases; nucleotides not matched to a gene: 5. The CDR3, as DNA: TGTGCCAGCAGTGATCGAGGGGGCAGTGAGCAGTTCTTC. This sequence encodes CASSDRGGSEQFF.

The V and J genes are TRBV13 and TRBJ2-3; D not resolved. The CDR3 spans 12 residues. Germline CDR1 and CDR2: PRHDT and FYEKMQ (reference sequence). V was trimmed by 4 bases and J by 0 bases, leaving 2 bases between them. The CDR3 protein is CASSSSTDTQYF. The CDR3 DNA reads as TGTGCCAGCAGCTCGAGCACAGATACGCAGTATTTT.

This chain links TRBV19 with TRBJ1-3, with 8 bases fitting TRBD1. This CDR3 has 17 amino acids. Per germline, CDR1 LNHDA and CDR2 SQIVND (reference sequence). After removal of 3 bases from V and 0 bases from J, the junction contained 7 bases not matched to a gene. The CDR3 DNA is TGTGCCAGTAGTATTGGGACAGGTCCCTTCTCTGGAAACACCATATATTTT. It yields the protein CASSIGTGPFSGNTIYF.

The J gene is TRBJ1-5, the V gene TRBV7-8; D possibly corresponds to TRBD1 (6 bases). This CDR3 comprises 13 residues. V shed 0 bases and J shed 6 bases, with 6 bases lying between them. Germline CDR1 reads SGHVS; CDR2 reads FQNEAQ. CDR3 nucleotides: TGTGCCAGCAGCTTAGCACAGGGTCAGCCCCAGCATTTT. Its protein is CASSLAQGQPQHF.

The V and J genes are TRBV19 and TRBJ2-2, with D perhaps matching TRBD1 (5 bases). Germline V gene data show CDR1 as LNHDA and CDR2 as SQIVND (reference sequence). V lost 7 bases, J lost 4 bases, and 13 bases lay in between. CDR3 length equals 14 residues. The CDR3 DNA sequence: TGTGCCAGTAATATGCCAGGGCTCACCGGGGAGCTGTTTTTT. Protein product: CASNMPGLTGELFF.

The chain links TRBV15 to TRBJ2-2, with D unresolved. V lost 5 bases to trimming and J lost 3 bases, with 13 bases between them. Germline loops: CDR1 LNHNV, CDR2 YYDKDF (reference sequence). This CDR3 contains 15 residues. The CDR3 nucleotides are TGTGCCACCAGCGGCAATACCATCGACACCGGGGAGCTGTTTTTT. Protein: CATSGNTIDTGELFF.

V gene TRBV7-9 combines with J gene TRBJ2-5; possible D gene TRBD1, 6 bases. The germline CDR1 and CDR2 sequences are SEHNR and FQNEAQ (reference sequence). Between the trimmed V and J ends, which lost 1 base and 5 bases, there was a span of 14 bases. The CDR3 is 15 amino acids. The CDR3 DNA is TGTGCCAGCAGCTTAGAGGGACACACGAGGGAGACCCAGTACTTC. This codes for CASSLEGHTRETQYF.

The DNA for the CDR3 is TGTGCCAGCAGGGAGACCCCTGGGACAGTTGGCTACACCTTC. This gives the protein CASRETPGTVGYTF. The chain recombines TRBV2 with TRBJ1-2, with 7 bases fitting TRBD1. This CDR3 spans 14 amino acids. The V gene end was trimmed by 6 bases and the J gene end by 7 bases; junction bases not matched to a gene: 11. Germline loops: CDR1 SNHLY, CDR2 FYNNEI.

This clone was counted a single time. The chain has TRBV7-6 and TRBJ2-3; D might be TRBD2 (6 bases). The germline gives CDR1 SGHVS, CDR2 FNYEAQ. Trimming cost V 3 bases and J 1 base, with 17 bases left between them. The length of the CDR3 is 17 residues. The CDR3 nucleotides are TGTGCCAGCAGCTTCCTCAGCCGGGAGAGTGGCACAGATACGCAGTATTTT. Residues: CASSFLSRESGTDTQYF.

The J gene is TRBJ1-2, the V gene TRBV5-1; tentative D call: TRBD1 (5 bases). Trimming took off 0 bases at V and 6 bases at J, with 15 bases between the two ends. Germline V gene sequence: CDR1 SGHRS, CDR2 YFSETQ. The CDR3 spans 15 residues. The CDR3, as DNA: TGCGCCAGCAGCTTGGCAGGGTGGCCAGTGGATGGCTACACCTTC. As protein: CASSLAGWPVDGYTF.

The chain carries TRBV27 and TRBJ2-7, with 10 nucleotides matching TRBD2. Losses at the gene ends were 4 bases for V and 3 bases for J; bases not matched to a gene: 6. CDR1 is MNHEY and CDR2 is SMNVEV in the germline V gene (reference sequence). This CDR3 has 15 amino acids. CDR3 sequence: CASSSFSGGYYEQYF. CDR3 DNA: TGTGCCAGCAGTTCGTTTAGCGGGGGGTACTACGAGCAGTACTTC.

This clone was seen more than once but under ten times. V usage is TRBV7-2 and J usage is TRBJ1-1; no definite D call. This CDR3 spans 13 amino acids. Trimming cost V 5 bases and J 5 bases, with 12 bases left between them. Germline V gene sequence: CDR1 SGHTA, CDR2 FQGNSA. The CDR3 DNA reads as TGTGCCAGCAGCGTGGTGAGGGTGACTGAAGCTTTCTTT. Amino acid sequence: CASSVVRVTEAFF.

The V gene is TRBV11-3, the J gene TRBJ2-3; 10 nucleotides line up with TRBD2. Germline assignment: CDR1 SGHNT and CDR2 YENEEA. CDR3 length: 15 amino acids. V dropped 5 bases and J dropped 2; count of bases not matched to a gene: 4. This CDR3 reads CASSELAGLTDTQYF. The CDR3 region has the DNA TGTGCCAGCAGCGAACTAGCGGGGCTCACAGATACGCAGTATTTT. Using reference TRBV11-3 and TRBJ2-3 for the parts outside the CDR3, the full variable domain is EAGVVQSPRYKIIEKKQPVAFWCNPISGHNTLYWYLQNLGQGPELLIRYENEEAVDDSQLPKDRFSAERLKGVDSTLKIQPAELGDSAVYLCASSELAGLTDTQYFGPGTRLTVL.

The chain uses TRBV5-5 and TRBJ1-1, with D perhaps TRBD1 (5 bases). The germline CDR1 and CDR2 sequences are SGHKS and YYEKEE (reference sequence). This CDR3 has 15 amino acids. V lost 3 bases and J 4 bases, leaving 16 bases between the germline ends. The CDR3 region has the DNA TGTGCCAGCAGCTGGCATGGGGGTGGGAGCACTGAAGCTTTCTTT. Its protein is CASSWHGGGSTEAFF.

This chain joins TRBV5-4 and TRBJ2-7, with 8 bases fitting TRBD1. V dropped 4 bases and J dropped 4; count of bases not matched to a gene: 7. This CDR3 contains 14 residues. The germline CDR1 and CDR2 sequences are SGHNT and YYREEE (reference sequence). The chain's CDR3 is CASSMIQGVYEQYF. CDR3 coding DNA: TGTGCCAGCAGCATGATACAGGGGGTTTACGAGCAGTACTTC.

This rearrangement joins TRBV7-9 to TRBJ1-5; D possibly corresponds to TRBD1 (5 bases). The germline gives CDR1 SEHNR, CDR2 FQNEAQ (reference sequence). There are 13 residues in the CDR3. V was shortened by 8 bases and J by 2 bases, with 10 bases between the two germline ends. CDR3 nucleotides: TGTGCCAGCCGGGGGGTAGGCAATCAGCCCCAGCATTTT. It codes for CASRGVGNQPQHF.

The V gene is TRBV7-3, the J gene TRBJ1-1; possibly TRBD1 for D (6 bases). CDR3 length: 16 residues. CDR1 is SGHTA, CDR2 FQGTGA, per germline. Trimming shortened V by 0 bases and J by 5 bases, and 16 bases separated the two germline ends. CDR3 loop: CASSLTGAAGDTEAFF. The CDR3 DNA reads as TGTGCCAGCAGCTTAACCGGCGCCGCAGGGGATACTGAAGCTTTCTTT.

This clone was counted only a few times. The chain is built from TRBV5-1 and TRBJ2-2; D ambiguous. This CDR3 spans 14 amino acids. Germline CDR1 is SGHRS and CDR2 is YFSETQ. With 0 bases removed from V and 5 bases from J, the gap between germline ends came to 8 bases. CDR3 sequence reads: CASSLVIQTGELFF. DNA of the CDR3: TGCGCCAGCAGCTTGGTGATCCAGACCGGGGAGCTGTTTTTT.

This clone has a single count. Additional DNA sequences in this sample encode the identical CDR3. The J gene is TRBJ1-3, the V gene TRBV5-5, with 10 bases matching TRBD1. V gave up 4 bases and J gave up 4 bases; unmatched junction bases: 5. CDR1 and CDR2 (germline): SGHKS, YYEKEE (reference sequence). There are 15 residues in the CDR3. The CDR3 loop reads CASSRTGGPGNTIYF. The CDR3, as DNA: TGTGCCAGCAGCAGGACAGGGGGACCGGGAAACACCATATATTTT.

The chain couples TRBV9 to TRBJ2-7; 9 bases align to TRBD2. Germline-derived CDR1 and CDR2 are SGDLS and YYNGEE. V dropped 4 bases and J dropped 6; count of bases not matched to a gene: 14. The CDR3 covers 16 residues. The CDR3 bases are TGTGCCAGCAGCAGTAGCGGTAGCGGGAGTCTCATCGAGCAGTACTTC. Protein: CASSSSGSGSLIEQYF. The entire variable domain, with the rest obtained from reference TRBV9 and TRBJ2-7, is as follows: DSGVTQTPKHLITATGQRVTLRCSPRSGDLSVYWYQQSLDQGLQFLIQYYNGEERAKGNILERFSAQQFPDLHSELNLSSLELGDSALYFCASSSSGSGSLIEQYFGPGTRLTVT.

The chain links TRBV21-1 to TRBJ2-7; the table's TRBD1 call for D was not verified on the DNA. TRBV21-1 corresponds to a pseudogene. The CDR3 extends over 16 amino acids. The DNA for the CDR3 is TGTGCCAGCAGCACCGGGCACCCAGCAGGGTTCTACGAGCAGTACTTC. Amino acids: CASSTGHPAGFYEQYF.

To note about this clone: One junction end disagrees with the germline gene, perhaps due to a read error. The V and J genes are TRBV5-1 and TRBJ2-1; no reliable D call. The CDR3 consists of 14 residues. CDR1 is SGHRS and CDR2 is YFSETQ in the germline V gene. CDR3 sequence reads: CASSLGNSYNEQFF. In nucleotides, the CDR3 is TGCGCCAGCAGTTTGGGGAACTCCTACAATGAGCAGTTCTTC.

V usage is TRBV7-2 and J usage is TRBJ1-5, with D possibly TRBD1 on 6 matching bases. This CDR3 spans 14 amino acids. Deletions cut 1 base from V and 3 bases from J, with 7 bases between. Per the germline V gene, CDR1 is SGHTA and CDR2 is FQGNSA. The CDR3 bases are TGTGCCAGCAGCTTAGGGGACACCAATCAGCCCCAGCATTTT. Translated: CASSLGDTNQPQHF. Using reference TRBV7-2 and TRBJ1-5 for the parts outside the CDR3, the full variable domain is GAGVSQSPSNKVTEKGKDVELRCDPISGHTALYWYRQSLGQGLEFLIYFQGNSAPDKSGLPSDRFSAERTGGSVSTLTIQRTQQEDSAVYLCASSLGDTNQPQHFGDGTRLSIL.

The J gene is TRBJ1-5, the V gene TRBV4-3; 7 bases match TRBD1. This CDR3 contains 15 residues. Germline V gene sequence: CDR1 LGHNA, CDR2 YSLEER. The V gene end was trimmed by 4 bases and the J gene end by 2 bases; junction bases not matched to a gene: 5. The CDR3 coding sequence is TGCGCCAGCAGCCGTACCGGGACAGGCAATCAGCCCCAGCATTTT. Amino acid sequence: CASSRTGTGNQPQHF.

The chain employs TRBV7-2 and TRBJ2-1, with D perhaps being TRBD1 or TRBD2 (6 bases each). Trimming cost V 5 bases and J 7 bases, with 24 bases left between them. The germline V gene encodes CDR1 SGHTA and CDR2 FQGNSA. The length of the CDR3 is 17 residues. The CDR3: CASSPRPGAGSLNEQFF. The CDR3 DNA follows: TGTGCCAGCAGCCCCCGGCCAGGGGCGGGATCTCTAAATGAGCAGTTCTTC.

The chain joins TRBV30 to TRBJ1-4; D perhaps matches TRBD1 (6 bases). Trimming shortened V by 0 bases and J by 8 bases, and 19 bases separated the two germline ends. Germline V gene sequence: CDR1 GTSNPN, CDR2 SVGIG (reference sequence). The CDR3 runs 16 residues. CDR3 in DNA: TGTGCCTGGAGTGTACTACTTTCTAGGGGGTGGGAAAAACTGTTTTTT. Translation: CAWSVLLSRGWEKLFF.

The table lists this clone with a few counts. The CDR3 region has the DNA TGTGCCAGCTACAGACAGGGGGCCATCTACGAGCAGTACTTC. It translates to CASYRQGAIYEQYF. J is TRBJ2-7 and V is TRBV27, with TRBD1 matching over 10 bases. The CDR3 contains 14 residues. Germline V lookup: CDR1 MNHEY, CDR2 SMNVEV (reference sequence). Trimming cost V 8 bases and J 3 bases; bases outside gene matches: 7.

The chain employs TRBV7-2 and TRBJ2-2; 10 bases are shared with TRBD2. The CDR3 consists of 15 residues. Germline CDR1 reads SGHTA; CDR2 reads FQGNSA. Trimming cost V 5 bases and J 7 bases; bases outside gene matches: 7. CDR3 sequence (DNA): TGTGCCAGCAGCCTCTCTAGCGGGAGAGTCGGGGAGCTGTTTTTT. Residues: CASSLSSGRVGELFF.